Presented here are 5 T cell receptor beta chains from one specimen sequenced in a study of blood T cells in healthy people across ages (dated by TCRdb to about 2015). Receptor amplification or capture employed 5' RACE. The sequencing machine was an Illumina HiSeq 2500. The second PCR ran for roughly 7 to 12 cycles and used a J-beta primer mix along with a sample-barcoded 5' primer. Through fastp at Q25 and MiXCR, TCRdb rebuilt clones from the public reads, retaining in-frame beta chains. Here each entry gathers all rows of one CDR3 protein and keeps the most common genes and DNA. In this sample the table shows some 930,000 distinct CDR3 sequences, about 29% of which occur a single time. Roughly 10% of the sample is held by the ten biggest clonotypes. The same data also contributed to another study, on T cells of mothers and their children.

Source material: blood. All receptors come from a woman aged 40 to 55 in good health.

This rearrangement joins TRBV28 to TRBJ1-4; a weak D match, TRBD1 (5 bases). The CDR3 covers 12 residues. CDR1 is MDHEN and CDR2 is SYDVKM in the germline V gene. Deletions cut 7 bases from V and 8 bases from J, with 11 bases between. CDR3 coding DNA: TGTGCCAGCACCCGGGGGGGGGAAAAACTGTTTTTT. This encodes CASTRGGEKLFF.

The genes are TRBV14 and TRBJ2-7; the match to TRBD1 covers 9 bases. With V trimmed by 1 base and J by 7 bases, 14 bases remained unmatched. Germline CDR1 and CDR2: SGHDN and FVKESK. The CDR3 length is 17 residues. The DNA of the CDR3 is TGTGCCAGCAGCCAAGGGGGATATTGGACAGGGGCGGGGGAGCAGTACTTC. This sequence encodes CASSQGGYWTGAGEQYF.

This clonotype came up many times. For the CDR3, the DNA is TGTGCCAGCAGAGCGACAGGGACCTACGAGCAGTACTTC. Its translation: CASRATGTYEQYF. The chain uses TRBV28 and TRBJ2-7; TRBD1 matches at 7 bases. CDR3 length: 13 residues. Germline loops: CDR1 MDHEN, CDR2 SYDVKM. J gave up 2 bases and V 6 bases, and 4 bases lay outside the gene matches.

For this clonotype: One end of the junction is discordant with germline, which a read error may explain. The CDR3 is CTSSPQGAAYEQYF. The CDR3 bases are TGTACCAGCAGTCCGCAGGGGGCCGCCTACGAGCAGTACTTC. The chain employs TRBV27 and TRBJ2-7, with 8 bases that match TRBD1. The CDR3 spans 14 residues. Germline V gene sequence: CDR1 MNHEY, CDR2 SMNVEV (reference sequence).

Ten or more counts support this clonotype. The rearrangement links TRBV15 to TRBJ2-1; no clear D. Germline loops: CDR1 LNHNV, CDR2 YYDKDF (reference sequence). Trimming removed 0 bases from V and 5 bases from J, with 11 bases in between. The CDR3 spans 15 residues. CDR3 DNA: TGTGCCACCAGCAGAGATTGGGCAGACAACAATGAGCAGTTCTTC. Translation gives CATSRDWADNNEQFF.